Here is one T cell receptor (beta chain) with its context. The target antigen is unknown. This entry belongs to a study of shared clonotypes between healthy human individuals. General study points: Memory subsets generally showed smaller estimated richness than naive subsets did. Clonotypes that were shared across a handful of donors made up around 5% of naive CD4 clonotypes.

Here immunoSEQ multiplex PCR was the method, and the copy in TCRdb shows in-frame clones only, minus some. The sample shows some 1,100,000 clones, about 84% of them seen only once. Between the trimmed V and J ends, which lost 0 bases and 1 base, there was a span of 10 bases. The CDR3 contains 15 residues. Germline CDR1 is SGHNT and CDR2 is YYREEE (reference sequence). The sequenced material came from memory CD4+ T cells from PBMCs. Subset defined: CD45RA-negative fraction. This chain connects TRBV5-4 to TRBJ1-1; D is undetermined. This sequence was found in a man aged 18 to 29 in good health. Some clones in this sample may be carry-over from other donors' samples. As DNA, the CDR3 is TGTGCCAGCAGCTTGGGTGGGGAGGCGAACACTGAAGCTTTCTTT. This codes for CASSLGGEANTEAFF. The full variable domain, its missing parts supplied by reference TRBV5-4 and TRBJ1-1, is ETGVTQSPTHLIKTRGQQVTLRCSSQSGHNTVSWYQQALGQGPQFIFQYYREEENGRGNFPPRFSGLQFPNYSSELNVNALELDDSALYLCASSLGGEANTEAFFGQGTRLTVV.